Given below is one T cell receptor (beta chain) in context. CDR3 length: 12 residues. Germline values: CDR1 MNHNS, CDR2 SASEGT. V lost 11 bases to trimming and J lost 6 bases; unmatched junction nucleotides: 4. After isolation, RNA underwent reverse transcription to generate cDNA as the sequencing template. Sequenced by immunoSEQ multiplex PCR; TCRdb stores in-frame clones only, minus some. This repertoire shows approximately 24,000 clones, under 60% found once; its top ten account for around a third. These data come from a study of CD8+ T cells in alopecia areata. The clonotype was recovered from a human donor with alopecia areata. This chain links TRBV6-1 with TRBJ1-2; 12 nucleotides match TRBD1. Sequences were obtained from NKG2D-high CD8+ T cells sorted from blood. The chain's CDR3 is CAGDRGQDGYTF. DNA for the CDR3: TGTGCCGGGGACAGGGGGCAAGATGGCTACACCTTC.